This T cell receptor (beta chain) was captured by sequencing in a study of blood T cell repertoires in COVID-19. Across the study: The origin of the acute and convalescent COVID-19 samples was the United States, Italy and Spain.

The table came from immunoSEQ multiplex PCR; TCRdb's copy has only in-frame clones and leaves some out. The sample records about 310,000 clones, around 90% being singletons. The CDR3 loop spans 13 amino acids. From germline, CDR1 is MDHEN and CDR2 SYDVKM. V gave up 10 bases and J gave up 1 base, with 14 bases separating them. One Seattle source followed patients from active infection through their disease course. The receptor was derived from a woman between 35 and 50 years old with COVID-19, enrolled during active disease. The specimen was peripheral blood. The chain recombines TRBV28 with TRBJ2-7; possible D gene TRBD1, 6 bases. In DNA form, the CDR3 reads TGTGCCACCAGACCCGGACAGTCCTACGAGCAGTACTTC. Protein product: CATRPGQSYEQYF.